Given below is one T cell receptor (beta chain) in context. TCRdb re-derived calls from the RT-PCR reads in MiXCR, one entry per CDR3 protein. The sample includes approximately 720,000 distinct CDR3 sequences, 13% to 15% of them seen just once. V gave up 0 bases and J gave up 3 bases, with 11 bases separating them. Germline V lookup: CDR1 GTSNPN, CDR2 SVGIG (reference sequence). The CDR3 has 14 amino acids. Sequencing was carried out using memory CD4+ T cells from blood. The J gene is TRBJ1-1, the V gene TRBV30; no firm D call. The source is a female donor in good health, serving as a healthy control. CDR3 region: CAWSVWEIDTEAFF. The CDR3 DNA reads as TGTGCCTGGAGTGTATGGGAGATCGACACTGAAGCTTTCTTT.